The TCR beta chain described here comes from a study of T-cell reconstitution after alpha-beta-depleted transplantation in children. CDR3 length: 18 residues. Germline trimming cut 6 bases from V and 8 bases from J; bases unmatched to any gene: 15. Germline CDR1 MNHGY, CDR2 SAAAGT. TCRbeta library preparation incorporated unique molecular identifiers. MiXCR was run by TCRdb on the PCR reads, yielding one entry per CDR3 protein. The table has some 500,000 distinct CDR3 sequences, around 20% seen once; the top ten hold roughly 3.3%. This clonotype was counted a few times. The chain carries TRBV6-8 and TRBJ2-1; 14 bases line up with TRBD2. The TCR comes from a human donor who donated a stem cell graft to a child with acute lymphoblastic leukemia. Sample: PBMCs from the stem cell graft donor, taken from the stem cell graft. The CDR3 loop reads CASSLLTGTSGRKYEQFF. The CDR3 DNA reads as TGTGCCAGCAGCCTATTAACCGGGACTAGCGGGAGAAAATATGAGCAGTTCTTC.